The clone carrying this T cell receptor (beta chain) was detected many times. Its antigen is unidentified. This specimen belongs to a study of T cell repertoires in cytomegalovirus infection. Whole-study context: Indications came from public TCR beta signatures; they pointed to CMV infection and to a matching HLA type.

MiXCR, applied by TCRdb to the reads, yields one record per CDR3 protein. The sample holds 100,000 to 150,000 distinct CDR3 sequences, roughly 9% seen once. Study-wide results and caveats: What dominated the ex vivo response were HLA-C-restricted CMV-specific TCR beta clonotypes. Summed frequency of public TCR beta families distinguished CMV carriers with the relevant HLA.

The sample taken for sequencing was PBMCs. The sequence came from a human donor in good health (CMV status not recorded). Some clones in this sample may be carry-over from other donors' samples.

CDR3 in DNA: TGCAGCCAGGCGAGCGGGGCCACGGATACGCAGTATTTT. Translation gives CSQASGATDTQYF. The chain joins TRBV20-1 to TRBJ2-3; 7 positions match TRBD2. CDR3 length equals 13 residues. Germline loops: CDR1 DFQATT, CDR2 SNEGSKA (reference sequence).